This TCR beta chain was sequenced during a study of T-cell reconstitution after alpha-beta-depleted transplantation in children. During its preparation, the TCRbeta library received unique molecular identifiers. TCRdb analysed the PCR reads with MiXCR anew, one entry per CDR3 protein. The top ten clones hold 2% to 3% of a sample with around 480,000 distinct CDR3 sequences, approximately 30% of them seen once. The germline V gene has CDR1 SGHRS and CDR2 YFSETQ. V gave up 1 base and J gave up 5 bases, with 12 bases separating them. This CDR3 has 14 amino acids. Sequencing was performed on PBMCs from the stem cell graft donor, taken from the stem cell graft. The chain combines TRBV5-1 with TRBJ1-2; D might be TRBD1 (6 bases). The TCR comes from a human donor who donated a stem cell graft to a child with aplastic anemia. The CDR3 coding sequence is TGCGCCAGCAGCTTGTCGGGACAAACTTATGGCTACACCTTC. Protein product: CASSLSGQTYGYTF.